This TCR beta chain emerged from a study of beta chain features in type 1 diabetes. On this clone: No antigen is known for it.

Study-wide findings and caveats: Whether TCRB rearrangement is influenced by HLA type went unresolved here. Type 1 diabetes patients had VDJ junctions that carried fewer insertions and more deletions.

TCRB transcripts that were expressed got sequenced, as all of the isolated RNA had been reverse transcribed. Naive, central memory and regulatory T cell samples averaged about 3.3 million immunoSEQ reads each. Clones were read by immunoSEQ multiplex PCR, and TCRdb kept only the in-frame ones, dropping some. In the table there are 130,000 to 150,000 clones, under 60% of which are singletons. V was pared by 4 bases and J by 0 bases, with 4 bases of the junction left unmatched. CDR1 and CDR2 from the germline V gene are LNHDA and SQIVND (reference sequence). CDR3 length: 15 residues. This chain joins TRBV19 and TRBJ2-7; the match to TRBD1 covers 9 bases. Sequencing input: Tregs from blood. This clonotype was sampled from a man in his late teens or twenties in good health. Here the CDR3 reads CASSRPGQGSYEQYF. In DNA form, the CDR3 reads TGTGCCAGTAGTAGGCCGGGACAGGGCTCCTACGAGCAGTACTTC.